Presented here are 20 T cell receptor beta chains from one specimen sequenced in a study of cytomegalovirus exposure and HLA in healthy donors. The PCR used 60 Vbeta and 13 Jbeta primers. The data were produced by immunoSEQ multiplex PCR, yet TCRdb's version contains in-frame clones alone and is incomplete. This sample has some 91,000 clones, with about nine tenths found just once. The material sequenced was PBMCs. These receptors all come from a man aged 30 to 45 in good health and CMV-seropositive.

CDR3 in amino acids: CASSQLRGGETQYF. The CDR3 region has the DNA TGTGCCAGCTCTCAACTGAGGGGGGGAGAGACCCAGTACTTC. The chain couples TRBV18 to TRBJ2-5; a possible D gene is TRBD2 (7 bases). Germline lookup yields CDR1 KGHSH and CDR2 LQKENI. Trimming pared 6 bases from V and 4 bases from J, leaving 15 bases between. There are 14 residues in the CDR3.

This chain uses TRBV30 with TRBJ1-2, with TRBD1 matching over 7 bases. There are 13 residues in the CDR3. With V trimmed by 0 bases and J by 8 bases, 6 bases remained unmatched. Germline CDR1 is GTSNPN and CDR2 is SVGIG (reference sequence). The CDR3 spells CAWSVQGIRGYTF. CDR3 coding DNA: TGTGCCTGGAGTGTACAGGGGATTCGGGGCTACACCTTC.

The V gene is TRBV5-1, the J gene TRBJ1-2; 10 bases fit TRBD1. This CDR3 has 14 amino acids. The V and J ends lost 3 bases and 3 bases, in that order; junction bases with no gene match: 2. The germline gives CDR1 SGHRS, CDR2 YFSETQ. The CDR3 sequence is CASSSTGGDYGYTF. CDR3 DNA sequence: TGCGCCAGCAGCTCGACAGGGGGCGACTATGGCTACACCTTC.

The rearrangement joins TRBV12-5 to TRBJ2-2, with D unclear. This CDR3 comprises 13 residues. Germline CDR1 is LGHNT and CDR2 is FRNRAP. The V gene lost 7 bases and the J gene lost 2 bases, with 8 bases spanning the gap. In DNA form, the CDR3 reads TGTGCTAGTGCCTTATCCAACACCGGGGAGCTGTTTTTT. Amino acid sequence: CASALSNTGELFF. The full variable domain, its missing parts supplied by reference TRBV12-5 and TRBJ2-2, is DARVTQTPRHKVTEMGQEVTMRCQPILGHNTVFWYRQTMMQGLELLAYFRNRAPLDDSGMPKDRFSAEMPDATLATLKIQPSEPRDSAVYFCASALSNTGELFFGEGSRLTVL.

J is TRBJ2-1 and V is TRBV5-1, with 12 positions matching TRBD2. The CDR3 is 16 residues long. Trimming at V came to 1 base and at J to 8 bases, leaving 7 bases not matched to a gene. CDR1 is SGHRS and CDR2 is YFSETQ in the germline V gene. CDR3 sequence: CASSLRLAGGPDEQFF. Written as DNA, the CDR3 is TGCGCCAGCAGCTTGAGGCTAGCGGGAGGGCCCGATGAGCAGTTCTTC. The full variable domain, in which reference TRBV5-1 and TRBJ2-1 provide the parts outside the CDR3, is KAGVTQTPRYLIKTRGQQVTLSCSPISGHRSVSWYQQTPGQGLQFLFEYFSETQRNKGNFPGRFSGRQFSNSRSEMNVSTLELGDSALYLCASSLRLAGGPDEQFFGPGTRLTVL.

The V gene is TRBV6-1, the J gene TRBJ1-5; D might be TRBD1 (6 bases). Trimming removed 4 bases from V and 0 bases from J, with 13 bases in between. Germline V gene data show CDR1 as MNHNS and CDR2 as SASEGT. This CDR3 has 16 residues. As DNA, the CDR3 is TGTGCCAGCAGTGGTACAGGGATTTATAGCAATCAGCCCCAGCATTTT. Its translation is CASSGTGIYSNQPQHF.

J is TRBJ2-1 and V is TRBV19, with 14 bases aligning to TRBD2. The CDR3 has 18 amino acids. Germline V CDR1 and CDR2: LNHDA, SQIVND (reference sequence). V shed 0 bases and J 3 bases; nucleotides not matched to a gene: 4. This CDR3 is CASSIEGTSGSIYNEQFF. The CDR3 DNA is TGTGCCAGTAGTATAGAGGGGACTAGCGGGAGCATCTACAATGAGCAGTTCTTC.

J is TRBJ2-5 and V is TRBV5-6; 7 bases agree with TRBD1. The assigned J gene may be wrong: the sequence end matches TRBJ2-7 better. The CDR3 covers 14 residues. Germline V gene data show CDR1 as SGHDT and CDR2 as YYEEEE. CDR3 residues: CASSFGDRVYEQYF. Written as DNA, the CDR3 is TGTGCCAGCAGCTTTGGTGACAGGGTGTACGAGCAGTACTTC.

The gene calls are TRBV28 and TRBJ1-1, with TRBD1 matching 7 bases. The CDR3 extends over 15 amino acids. Looked up from germline, CDR1 is MDHEN and CDR2 is SYDVKM. V gave up 2 bases and J gave up 4 bases; unmatched junction bases: 7. For the CDR3, the DNA is TGTGCCAGCAGTTTAGGTCTAGGGGGCCGCACTGAAGCTTTCTTT. The encoded protein is CASSLGLGGRTEAFF.

The genes are TRBV18 and TRBJ2-7; weak D call: TRBD1 (5 bases). Germline V gene sequence: CDR1 KGHSH, CDR2 LQKENI. The CDR3 sequence is 13 residues long. V was shortened by 4 bases and J by 5 bases, with 12 bases between the two germline ends. The CDR3 coding sequence is TGTGCCAGCTCACGCAGGGAATCTGACGAGCAGTACTTC. Translation: CASSRRESDEQYF.

The chain combines TRBV5-4 with TRBJ1-1; TRBD1 matches at 7 bases. J was trimmed by 0 bases and V by 3 bases; bases with no gene match: 8. Looked up from germline, CDR1 is SGHNT and CDR2 is YYREEE (reference sequence). The CDR3 runs 16 residues. This CDR3 is CASSSDHRGMNTEAFF. The CDR3 coding sequence is TGTGCCAGCAGCTCCGACCACAGGGGAATGAACACTGAAGCTTTCTTT.

The V call is TRBV5-1, the J call TRBJ2-2; 9 bases line up with TRBD1. This CDR3 has 16 residues. Per germline, CDR1 SGHRS and CDR2 YFSETQ. The V segment lost 1 base and the J segment 7 bases; nucleotides outside the gene matches: 8. This chain's CDR3 is CASSLNGQGSVGELFF. CDR3 nucleotide sequence: TGCGCCAGCAGCTTGAATGGACAGGGGTCCGTCGGGGAGCTGTTTTTT.

This chain joins TRBV7-9 and TRBJ1-2, with 7 bases that match TRBD1. CDR3 size: 15 residues. Looked up from germline, CDR1 is SEHNR and CDR2 is FQNEAQ (reference sequence). The junction had 11 bases not matched to a gene; V was cut back by 7 bases and J by 3 bases. The CDR3 region is CASTPAPTGHYGYTF. The CDR3, as DNA: TGTGCCAGCACGCCCGCCCCGACAGGGCACTATGGCTACACCTTC.

The chain recombines TRBV7-9 with TRBJ2-5, with 9 bases fitting TRBD2. CDR3 length: 13 amino acids. V trimming: 10 bases; J trimming: 5 bases; junction bases outside the gene matches: 8. Germline-derived CDR1 and CDR2 are SEHNR and FQNEAQ (reference sequence). The CDR3 bases are TGTGCCACCCTAGCGGGGAGGGCGGAGACCCAGTACTTC. Protein sequence: CATLAGRAETQYF. Supplemented by reference TRBV7-9 and TRBJ2-5, the full variable domain reads DTGVSQNPRHKITKRGQNVTFRCDPISEHNRLYWYRQTLGQGPEFLTYFQNEAQLEKSRLLSDRFSAERPKGSFSTLEIQRTEQGDSAMYLCATLAGRAETQYFGPGTRLLVL.

The J gene is TRBJ2-3, the V gene TRBV28, with TRBD2 matching 13 bases. Germline-derived CDR1 and CDR2 are MDHEN and SYDVKM. With 6 bases clipped from V and 0 bases from J, the junction kept 12 bases outside the gene matches. The CDR3 has 19 amino acids. Here the CDR3 reads CASSFGLAGERTSTDTQYF. CDR3 sequence (DNA): TGTGCCAGCAGCTTCGGACTAGCGGGAGAGAGGACTAGCACAGATACGCAGTATTTT.

This clone has a single count. The chain recombines TRBV7-8 with TRBJ2-5, with TRBD1 identical over 9 bases. V was clipped by 4 bases and J by 4 bases; unmatched bases: 4. Germline V gives CDR1 SGHVS, CDR2 FQNEAQ. The CDR3 covers 14 residues. The chain's CDR3 is CASSSGTGRETQYF. CDR3 coding DNA: TGTGCCAGCAGCTCCGGGACAGGGCGAGAGACCCAGTACTTC.

CDR3 in DNA: TGTGCCAGCAGTAACGAAGGGAGCTCCTACAATGAGCAGTTCTTC. Residues: CASSNEGSSYNEQFF. The chain carries TRBV2 and TRBJ2-1, with TRBD2 as a possible D gene (5 bases). The CDR3 runs to 15 residues. V was clipped by 5 bases and J by 0 bases, with 11 bases between them. Germline-derived CDR1 and CDR2 are SNHLY and FYNNEI.

V is TRBV6-5 and J is TRBJ1-1, with TRBD1 identical over 10 bases. Germline lookup yields CDR1 MNHEY and CDR2 SVGAGI. V lost 8 bases to trimming and J lost 10 bases; unmatched junction nucleotides: 10. The CDR3 spans 13 residues. The CDR3 protein is CASGGTGDLGAFF. The CDR3 bases are TGTGCCAGCGGAGGGACAGGGGACTTAGGAGCTTTCTTT.

The chain joins TRBV29-1 to TRBJ1-3; D unresolved. CDR3 length equals 15 residues. The germline V and J ends were trimmed by 7 bases and 0 bases, with 16 bases remaining between them. In germline, CDR1 is SQVTM, CDR2 ANQGSEA. The CDR3 DNA reads as TGCAGCGGATCCGACTCCGGGAGCTCTGGAAACACCATATATTTT. It is translated as CSGSDSGSSGNTIYF.

The DNA for the CDR3 is TGTGCCAGCTCCCAGGGGGGAACTGGGGCCAACGTCCTGACTTTC. Protein product: CASSQGGTGANVLTF. The V and J genes are TRBV6-1 and TRBJ2-6; a weak D match, TRBD1 (7 bases). V dropped 8 bases and J dropped 2 bases, with 13 bases sitting between them. This CDR3 has 15 residues. Germline-derived CDR1 and CDR2 are MNHNS and SASEGT.